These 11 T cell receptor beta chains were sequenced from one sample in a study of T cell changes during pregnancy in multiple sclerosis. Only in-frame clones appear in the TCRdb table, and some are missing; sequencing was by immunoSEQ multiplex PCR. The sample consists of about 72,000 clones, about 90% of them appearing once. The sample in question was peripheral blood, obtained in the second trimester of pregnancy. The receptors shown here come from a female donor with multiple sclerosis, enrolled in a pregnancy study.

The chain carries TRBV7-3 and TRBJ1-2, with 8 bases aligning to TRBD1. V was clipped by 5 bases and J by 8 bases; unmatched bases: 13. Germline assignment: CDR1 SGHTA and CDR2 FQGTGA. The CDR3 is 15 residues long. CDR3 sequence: CASSPGQGGAWGYTF. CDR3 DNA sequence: TGTGCCAGCAGCCCCGGACAGGGTGGGGCTTGGGGCTACACCTTC.

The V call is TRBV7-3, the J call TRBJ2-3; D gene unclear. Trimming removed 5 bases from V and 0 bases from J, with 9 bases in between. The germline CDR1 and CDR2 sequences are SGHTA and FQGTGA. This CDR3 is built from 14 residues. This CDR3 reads CASSPTQSTDTQYF. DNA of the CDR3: TGTGCCAGCAGCCCAACCCAGAGCACAGATACGCAGTATTTT. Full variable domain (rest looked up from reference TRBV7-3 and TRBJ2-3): GAGVSQTPSNKVTEKGKYVELRCDPISGHTALYWYRQSLGQGPEFLIYFQGTGAADDSGLPNDRFFAVRPEGSVSTLKIQRTERGDSAVYLCASSPTQSTDTQYFGPGTRLTVL.

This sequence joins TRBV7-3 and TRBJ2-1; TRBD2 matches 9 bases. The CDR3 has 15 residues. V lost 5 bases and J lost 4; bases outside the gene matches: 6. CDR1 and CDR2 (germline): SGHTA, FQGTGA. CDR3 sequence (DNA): TGTGCCAGCAGCCTAGGACTAGCGAATTACAATGAGCAGTTCTTC. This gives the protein CASSLGLANYNEQFF.

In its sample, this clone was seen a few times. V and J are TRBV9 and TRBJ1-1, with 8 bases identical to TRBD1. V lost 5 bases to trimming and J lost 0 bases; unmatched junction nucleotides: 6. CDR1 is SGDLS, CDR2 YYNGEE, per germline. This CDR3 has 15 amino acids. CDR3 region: CASSGTGFMNTEAFF. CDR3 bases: TGTGCCAGCAGTGGGACAGGCTTCATGAACACTGAAGCTTTCTTT.

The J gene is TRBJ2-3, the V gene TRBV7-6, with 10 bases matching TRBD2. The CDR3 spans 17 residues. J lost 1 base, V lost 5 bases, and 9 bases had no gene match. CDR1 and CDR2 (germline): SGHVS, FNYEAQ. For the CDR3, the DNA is TGTGCCAGCAGCCTAGGGCTAGCGGGGGCCGGCACAGATACGCAGTATTTT. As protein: CASSLGLAGAGTDTQYF.

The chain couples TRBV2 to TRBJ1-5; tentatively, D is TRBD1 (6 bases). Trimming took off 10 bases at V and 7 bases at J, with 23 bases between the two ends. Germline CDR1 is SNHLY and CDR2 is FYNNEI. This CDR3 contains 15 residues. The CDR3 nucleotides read TGTGCCAAGTCGCTTAAGGGGGACGTAAACCAGCCCCAGCATTTT. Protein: CAKSLKGDVNQPQHF.

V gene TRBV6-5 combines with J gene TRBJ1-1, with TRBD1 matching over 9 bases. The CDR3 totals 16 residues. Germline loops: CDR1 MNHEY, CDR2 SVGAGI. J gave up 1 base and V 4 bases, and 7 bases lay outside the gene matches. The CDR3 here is CASSSVAGQGNTEAFF. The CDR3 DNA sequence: TGTGCCAGCAGTTCCGTAGCGGGACAGGGGAACACTGAAGCTTTCTTT.

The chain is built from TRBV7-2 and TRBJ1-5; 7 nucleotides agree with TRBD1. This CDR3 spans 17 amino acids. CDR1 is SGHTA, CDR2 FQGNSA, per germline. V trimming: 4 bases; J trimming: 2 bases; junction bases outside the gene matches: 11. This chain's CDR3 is CASSSFGTGVGNQPQHF. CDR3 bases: TGTGCCAGCAGCTCGTTTGGAACAGGGGTGGGCAATCAGCCCCAGCATTTT. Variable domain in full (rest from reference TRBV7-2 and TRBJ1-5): GAGVSQSPSNKVTEKGKDVELRCDPISGHTALYWYRQSLGQGLEFLIYFQGNSAPDKSGLPSDRFSAERTGGSVSTLTIQRTQQEDSAVYLCASSSFGTGVGNQPQHFGDGTRLSIL.

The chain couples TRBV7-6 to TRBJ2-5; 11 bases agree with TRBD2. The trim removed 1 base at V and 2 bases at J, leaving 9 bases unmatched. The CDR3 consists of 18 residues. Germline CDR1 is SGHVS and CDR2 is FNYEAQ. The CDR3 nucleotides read TGTGCCAGCAGCTTAGTGGGACTAGCGGACCTTTTGCAAGAGACCCAGTACTTC. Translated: CASSLVGLADLLQETQYF.

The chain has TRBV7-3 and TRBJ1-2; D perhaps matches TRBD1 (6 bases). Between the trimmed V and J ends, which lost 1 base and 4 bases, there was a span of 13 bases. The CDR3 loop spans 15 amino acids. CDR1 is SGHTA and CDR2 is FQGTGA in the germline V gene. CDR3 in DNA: TGTGCCAGCAGCTTAAGGGCAGGGGCGATCTATGGCTACACCTTC. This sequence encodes CASSLRAGAIYGYTF.

DNA for the CDR3: TGTGCCAGCAGACCCGGGACTGCTGGAAACACCATATATTTT. This sequence encodes CASRPGTAGNTIYF. The chain uses TRBV6-1 and TRBJ1-3; tentative D call: TRBD1 (5 bases). Trimming removed 6 bases at V and 2 bases at J, with 11 bases between. The CDR3 consists of 14 residues. Germline loops: CDR1 MNHNS, CDR2 SASEGT.